Described below is a single TCR beta chain sequence and its context. Its specificity is not known. This sample is part of a study of shared clonotypes between healthy human individuals. Looked up from germline, CDR1 is SGHTA and CDR2 is FQGTGA. The CDR3 is made up of 12 amino acids. Trimming removed 8 bases from V and 1 base from J, with 3 bases in between. General study results and limits: Sorted-subset sequencing, rarefaction showed, was incomplete despite large depth.

TCRdb's copy holds only in-frame clones and misses some; the assay was immunoSEQ multiplex PCR. The sample carries about 1.5 million clones, 98% recorded once. The TCR was taken from a man aged 25-40 years in good health. The chain uses TRBV7-3 and TRBJ2-6; D not resolved. The sequencing sample was made of naive CD4+ T cells sorted from blood. Subset noted: CD45RA+ positively selected. CDR3 nucleotide sequence: TGTGCCAGCGAGTCTGGGGCCAACGTCCTGACTTTC. It yields the protein CASESGANVLTF.